This T cell receptor beta chain comes out of a study of blood T cell repertoires in COVID-19. As for the study in general: PBMCs, B-cell-depleted T cells, or T cells provided the cDNA or gDNA that made up the material.

The method was immunoSEQ multiplex PCR; TCRdb's version includes in-frame clones alone and lacks a portion of them. The data show some 210,000 clones, 82% seen once. This clone was counted a few times. CDR3 length equals 19 residues. Germline V gene sequence: CDR1 SGHVS, CDR2 FQNEAQ. Trimming removed 5 bases from V and 1 base from J, with 21 bases in between. The sequence was collected from a middle-aged woman with acute or convalescent COVID-19. The chain has TRBV7-8 and TRBJ2-6, with D hard to call. Sequencing was done on a sample of peripheral blood. The CDR3 nucleotides are TGTGCCAGCAGCACCTGGCTGATGAGTGACACATCTGGGGCCAACGTCCTGACTTTC. It is translated as CASSTWLMSDTSGANVLTF.